Listed below are T cell receptor beta chains from one sample, sequenced in a study of cytomegalovirus exposure and HLA in healthy donors. Assay: immunoSEQ multiplex PCR; the TCRdb copy retains only in-frame clones and omits some. The sample carries roughly 27,000 clones, approximately 62% recorded once. Sequenced: PBMCs. Receptors originate from a male donor in good health and CMV-seropositive. Both conserved end residues are part of each CDR3. D genes are given only for firm matches. The listing skips clone size in some rows; elsewhere it reads once, few, many or a size class.

V	J	D	size	DNA	CDR3
TRBV5-6	TRBJ1-2	TRBD1	.	TGTGCCAGCAGCTTGCCTTCCTTCCAGGGGGCTTGGGGCTACACCTTC	CASSLPSFQGAWGYTF
TRBV9	TRBJ2-1	TRBD2	.	TGTGCCAGCAGTGCTAGCGGGAGAAGATATGAGCAGTTCTTC	CASSASGRRYEQFF
TRBV5-4	TRBJ2-4	.	.	TGTGCCAGCAGCAGCCTTGAGCGGAGCAAAAACATTCAGTACTTC	CASSSLERSKNIQYF
TRBV6-1	TRBJ2-7	.	.	TGTGCCAGCAGTAAAAGGGAGGTCAACGAGCAGTACTTC	CASSKREVNEQYF
TRBV28	TRBJ1-1	.	.	TGTGCGGCAAAGACGACGGACTATGTGTCTGAAGCTTTCTTT	CAAKTTDYVSEAFF
TRBV14	TRBJ2-5	.	.	TGTGCCAGCAGCCAAGGATGGATCAGGGGCGGGGGGACCCAGTACTTC	CASSQGWIRGGGTQYF
TRBV10-3	TRBJ1-6	.	.	TGTGCCATCAGTGAGTCAGAGGGTTTCGCCCTCCACTTT	CAISESEGFALHF
TRBV9	TRBJ1-1	.	.	TGTGCCAGCAGCGTAGTATCGGAGGGAGAAGCTTTCTTT	CASSVVSEGEAFF
TRBV30	TRBJ1-2	.	.	TGTGCCTGGAGTGTACCGGGGAACCATGGCTACACCTTC	CAWSVPGNHGYTF
TRBV4-1	TRBJ1-2	.	many	TGCGCCAGCAGCCGCCGGACCTCGGAGGGATTTGGCTACACCTTC	CASSRRTSEGFGYTF
TRBV28	TRBJ1-1	.	.	TGTGCCAGCAGTTTAGAGCAGGGAAGGATTGAAACTGAAGCTTTCTTT	CASSLEQGRIETEAFF
TRBV6-1	TRBJ1-1	.	.	TGTGCCAGCAGTCCCCTCACTGAAGCTTTCTTT	CASSPLTEAFF
TRBV19	TRBJ2-2	TRBD2	.	TGTGCCAGTAGTAGGAGCGGGAGAGGTATCACCGGGGAGCTGTTTTTT	CASSRSGRGITGELFF
TRBV7-9	TRBJ2-6	.	few	TGTGCCAGCAAAGCGGCTGGGGCCAACGTCCTGACTTTC	CASKAAGANVLTF
TRBV7-2	TRBJ1-5	.	.	TGTGCCAGCAGCTTCACACAATATAGCAATCAGCCCCAGCATTTT	CASSFTQYSNQPQHF
TRBV5-1	TRBJ1-5	.	.	TGCGCCAGCAGCCCGGACAGCGGCAATCAGCCCCAGCATTTT	CASSPDSGNQPQHF
TRBV5-1	TRBJ1-1	.	.	TGCGCCAGCAGCTTGTCCAGAACAGGGAAGGGCACTGAAGCTTTCTTT	CASSLSRTGKGTEAFF
TRBV5-6	TRBJ1-2	.	few	TGTGCCAGCAGCTTGGCTTGGCGGGGCTACACCTTC	CASSLAWRGYTF
TRBV6-5	TRBJ2-7	TRBD2	few	TGTGCCAGCAGTTACGGGTTGGGGGGGAGGGGAAACGAGCAGTACTTC	CASSYGLGGRGNEQYF
TRBV4-1	TRBJ2-7	.	.	TGCGCCAGCAGCCCCCGGGGTACCTACGAGCAGTACTTC	CASSPRGTYEQYF
TRBV25-1	TRBJ1-1	.	.	TGTGCCAGCAGAGGGGTCGTCGCTGAAGCTTTCTTT	CASRGVVAEAFF
TRBV30	TRBJ2-1	.	few	TGTGCCTGGAGAGCGCGGAGGGCCAACCATGAGCAGTTCTTC	CAWRARRANHEQFF
TRBV28	TRBJ2-6	.	once	TGTGCCAGCAGTCCCTACCGGGTAATGGCCAACGTCCTGACTTTC	CASSPYRVMANVLTF
TRBV28	TRBJ2-7	TRBD2	few	TGTGCCAGCAAGGCGGGAGGTCGCGGGGAGCAGTACTTC	CASKAGGRGEQYF
TRBV2	TRBJ1-6	.	.	TGTGCCAGCAGTGAAAGGCAGGGCAGTTCACCCCTCCACTTT	CASSERQGSSPLHF
TRBV5-1	TRBJ2-7	.	.	TGCGCCAGCAGCGAGGGAGGCCCGGTGGCCGAGCAGTACTTC	CASSEGGPVAEQYF
TRBV4-1	TRBJ1-6	.	.	TGCGCCAGCAGCCAAGATGCGGCGGCGAATTCACCCCTCCACTTT	CASSQDAAANSPLHF
TRBV30	TRBJ1-1	.	.	TGTGCCTGGAGGGCCGGGGGGGTGAACACTGAAGCTTTCTTT	CAWRAGGVNTEAFF
TRBV6-1	TRBJ1-1	TRBD1	few	TGTGCCAGCAGGGGACAGGGGGCAAGAGCTTTCTTT	CASRGQGARAFF
TRBV2	TRBJ1-5	.	.	TGTGCCAGCAGTCGTGGGCCTCAGCCCCAGCATTTT	CASSRGPQPQHF
TRBV6-5	TRBJ1-2	.	.	TGTGCCAGCAGATCTACAGGCCCCCAGGGTGGCTACACCTTC	CASRSTGPQGGYTF
TRBV20-1	TRBJ1-2	TRBD1	once	TGCAGTGTTTTCCGGGACAGAGAGTTC	CSVFRDREF
TRBV5-4	TRBJ2-1	TRBD2	.	TGTGCCAGCACCTCGGGACTAGCGGGGGACAATGAGCAGTTCTTC	CASTSGLAGDNEQFF
TRBV27	TRBJ1-4	TRBD1	.	TGTGCCAGCACCTCAGGGGGCGCTGATGAAAAACTGTTTTTT	CASTSGGADEKLFF
TRBV6-5	TRBJ1-1	.	.	TGTGCCAGCAGAAGACAGGTGAACACTGAAGCTTTCTTT	CASRRQVNTEAFF
TRBV9	TRBJ2-1	.	few	TGTGCCAGCAGCGTAGATTTAGGGAGAGGCGCCAATGAGCAGTTCTTC	CASSVDLGRGANEQFF
TRBV5-1	TRBJ1-2	.	.	TGCGCCAGCAGATACGACAAGCCCTATGGCTACACCTTC	CASRYDKPYGYTF
TRBV2	TRBJ2-7	.	.	TGTGCCAGCAGTGGGGCAGGGGGGTACGAGCAGTACTTC	CASSGAGGYEQYF
TRBV19	TRBJ1-1	.	few	TGTGCCAGTAGTATCACCCGACAGGAAGCTTTCTTT	CASSITRQEAFF
TRBV11-3	TRBJ1-2	.	.	TGTGCCAGCAGCACACAGGGAAGGTTCTATGGCTACACCTTC	CASSTQGRFYGYTF